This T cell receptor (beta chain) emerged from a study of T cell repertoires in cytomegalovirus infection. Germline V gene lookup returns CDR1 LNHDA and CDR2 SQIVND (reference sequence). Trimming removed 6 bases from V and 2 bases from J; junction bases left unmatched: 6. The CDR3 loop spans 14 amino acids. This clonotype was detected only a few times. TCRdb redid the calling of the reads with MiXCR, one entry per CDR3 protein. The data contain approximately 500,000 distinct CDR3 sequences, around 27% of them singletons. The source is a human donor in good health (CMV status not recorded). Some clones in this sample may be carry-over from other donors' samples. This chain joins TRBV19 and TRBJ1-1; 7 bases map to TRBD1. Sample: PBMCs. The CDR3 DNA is TGTGCCAGTAGGCACAGGGGTGGTAACACTGAAGCTTTCTTT. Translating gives CASRHRGGNTEAFF.